The clone carrying this T cell receptor (beta chain) was counted many times. Its specificity is not known. This sample is drawn from a study of response to subunit inactivated influenza vaccine. Study-wide results and caveats: Each seasonal influenza vaccination recruits few new T cells, the authors suggested.

TCRdb used MiXCR to reprocess the RT-PCR reads, holding one entry per CDR3 protein. The sample lists some 850,000 distinct CDR3 sequences; about 18% were seen once. V was cut by 5 bases and J by 5 bases, with 10 bases left in between. CDR1 and CDR2 from the germline V gene are SGHTA and FQGNSA. The CDR3 has 13 amino acids. The sequence derives from a man aged 50-60 years who received an inactivated influenza vaccine. Sequences were derived from PBMCs from blood, sampled around 5 days after vaccination. V and J are TRBV7-2 and TRBJ2-1; D unresolved. DNA for the CDR3: TGTGCCAGCAGCCCCGGACGGGACAATGAGCAGTTCTTC. Its translation: CASSPGRDNEQFF.